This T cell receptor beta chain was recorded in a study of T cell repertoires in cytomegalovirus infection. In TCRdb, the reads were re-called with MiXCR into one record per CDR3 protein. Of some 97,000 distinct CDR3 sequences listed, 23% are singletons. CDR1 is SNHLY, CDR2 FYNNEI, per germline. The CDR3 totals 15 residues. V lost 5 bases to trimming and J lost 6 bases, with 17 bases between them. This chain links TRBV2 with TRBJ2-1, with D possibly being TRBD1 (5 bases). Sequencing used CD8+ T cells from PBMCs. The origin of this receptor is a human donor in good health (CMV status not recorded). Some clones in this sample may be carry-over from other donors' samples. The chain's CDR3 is CASSSPNLRGNEQFF. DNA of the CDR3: TGTGCCAGCAGTTCCCCGAACCTTAGGGGCAATGAGCAGTTCTTC. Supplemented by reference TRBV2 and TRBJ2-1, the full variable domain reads EPEVTQTPSHQVTQMGQEVILRCVPISNHLYFYWYRQILGQKVEFLVSFYNNEISEKSEIFDDQFSVERPDGSNFTLKIRSTKLEDSAMYFCASSSPNLRGNEQFFGPGTRLTVL.